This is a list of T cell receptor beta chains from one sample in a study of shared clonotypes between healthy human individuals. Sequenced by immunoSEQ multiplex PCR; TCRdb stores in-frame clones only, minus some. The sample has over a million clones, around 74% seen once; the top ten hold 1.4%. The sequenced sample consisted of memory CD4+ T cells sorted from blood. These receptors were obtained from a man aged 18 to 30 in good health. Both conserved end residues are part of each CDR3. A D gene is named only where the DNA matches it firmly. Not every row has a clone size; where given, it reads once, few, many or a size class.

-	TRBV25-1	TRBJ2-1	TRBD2	CASNEGRLAGGNEQFF	TGTGCCAGCAACGAAGGCAGACTAGCGGGAGGGAATGAGCAGTTCTTC
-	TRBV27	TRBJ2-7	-	CASSLLGNPATF	TGTGCCAGCAGTTTACTCGGGAACCCAGCTACTTTC
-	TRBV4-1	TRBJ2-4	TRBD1	CASSQDTGQGRAKNIQYF	TGCGCCAGCAGCCAAGATACGGGACAGGGGCGGGCCAAAAACATTCAGTACTTC
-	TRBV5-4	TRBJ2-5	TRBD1	CASSFSGGWETQYF	TGTGCCAGCAGCTTCTCAGGGGGCTGGGAGACCCAGTACTTC
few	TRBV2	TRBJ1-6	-	CASRDSYNSPLHF	TGTGCCAGCCGGGACTCCTATAATTCACCCCTCCACTTT
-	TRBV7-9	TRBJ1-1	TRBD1	CASSFPPGTAKALEAFF	TGTGCCAGCAGCTTCCCACCCGGGACAGCAAAAGCGTTAGAAGCTTTCTTT
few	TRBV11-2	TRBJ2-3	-	CASSLQVSSTDTQYF	TGTGCCAGCAGCTTACAGGTATCTAGCACAGATACGCAGTATTTT
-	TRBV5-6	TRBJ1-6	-	CASSLWGSSYNSPLHF	TGTGCCAGCAGCTTGTGGGGGAGCTCCTATAATTCACCCCTCCACTTT
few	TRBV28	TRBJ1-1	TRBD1	CASRVGQANTEAFF	TGTGCCAGCAGAGTCGGACAGGCGAACACTGAAGCTTTCTTT
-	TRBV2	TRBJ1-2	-	CASSLETDNYGYTF	TGTGCCAGCAGCTTGGAGACAGATAACTATGGCTACACCTTC
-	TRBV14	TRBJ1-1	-	CASSLYSDTSAAFF	TGTGCCAGCAGCCTTTACTCGGACACATCGGCGGCTTTCTTT
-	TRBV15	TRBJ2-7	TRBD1	CATSRAWGTGDWEQYF	TGTGCCACCAGCAGAGCCTGGGGGACAGGTGACTGGGAGCAGTACTTC
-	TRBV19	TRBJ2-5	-	CASSIGQLTETQYF	TGTGCCAGTAGTATAGGGCAACTGACAGAGACCCAGTACTTC
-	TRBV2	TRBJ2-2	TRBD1	CASGGRTGGAGELFF	TGTGCCAGTGGGGGAAGAACAGGGGGCGCCGGGGAGCTGTTTTTT
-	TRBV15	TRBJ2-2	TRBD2	CATSRDGAGGPPGELFF	TGTGCCACCAGCAGAGATGGGGCGGGGGGCCCCCCCGGGGAGCTGTTTTTT
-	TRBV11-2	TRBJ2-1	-	CASSLEAGFSSYNEQFF	TGTGCCAGCAGCTTAGAGGCTGGCTTCAGCTCCTACAATGAGCAGTTCTTC
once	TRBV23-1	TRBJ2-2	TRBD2	CASGGDSGLAGGVYTNTGELFF	TGCGCCAGCGGCGGGGACAGCGGACTAGCGGGAGGCGTGTACACGAACACCGGGGAGCTGTTTTTT
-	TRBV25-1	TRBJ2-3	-	CASSDGGTNTQYF	TGTGCCAGCAGCGACGGGGGCACCAATACGCAGTATTTT
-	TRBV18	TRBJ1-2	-	CASSPPGQATVYGYTF	TGTGCCAGCTCACCACCGGGGCAGGCGACTGTCTATGGCTACACCTTC
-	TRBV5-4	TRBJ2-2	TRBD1	CASSSDRTTGELFF	TGTGCCAGCAGCTCGGACAGGACCACCGGGGAGCTGTTTTTT
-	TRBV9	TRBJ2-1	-	CASAPSLYNEQFF	TGTGCCAGCGCTCCGTCATTGTACAATGAGCAGTTCTTC
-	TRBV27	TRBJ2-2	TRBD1	CASSRPIQGSGELFF	TGTGCCAGCAGCAGGCCGATACAGGGGTCCGGGGAGCTGTTTTTT
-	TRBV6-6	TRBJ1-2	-	CASSPAGGYTF	TGTGCCAGCAGCCCGGCCGGTGGCTACACCTTC
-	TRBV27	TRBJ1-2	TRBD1	CASSLSPGQSYGYTF	TGTGCCAGCAGTTTATCCCCGGGACAGTCCTATGGCTACACCTTC
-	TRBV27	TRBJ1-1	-	CASSFGGRRTEAFF	TGTGCCAGCAGTTTTGGAGGGCGTCGCACTGAAGCTTTCTTT
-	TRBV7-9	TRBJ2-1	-	CASSDDNEQFF	TGTGCCAGCAGCGATGACAATGAGCAGTTCTTC
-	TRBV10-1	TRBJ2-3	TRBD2	CASSEWTSGKTDTQYF	TGCGCCAGCAGTGAGTGGACTAGCGGGAAGACAGATACGCAGTATTTT
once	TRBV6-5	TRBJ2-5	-	CASSSELETQYF	TGTGCCAGCAGTTCGGAGTTGGAGACCCAGTACTTC
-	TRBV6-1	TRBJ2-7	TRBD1	CASTPGQGSYEQYF	TGTGCCAGCACGCCGGGACAGGGGTCCTACGAGCAGTACTTC
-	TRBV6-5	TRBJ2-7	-	CASSYLVGRDEQYF	TGTGCCAGCAGTTACCTTGTCGGACGGGACGAGCAGTACTTC
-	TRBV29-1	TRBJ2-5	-	CSGRQETQYF	TGCAGCGGACGCCAAGAGACCCAGTACTTC
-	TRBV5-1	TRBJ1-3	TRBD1	CASSLGDRASGNTIYF	TGCGCCAGCAGCTTGGGGGACAGGGCCTCTGGAAACACCATATATTTT
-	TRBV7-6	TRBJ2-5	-	CASSPYRQHPQETQYF	TGTGCCAGCAGCCCCTACCGCCAGCACCCTCAAGAGACCCAGTACTTC
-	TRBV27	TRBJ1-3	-	CASSLTANGNTIYF	TGTGCCAGCAGTTTAACGGCCAACGGGAACACCATATATTTT
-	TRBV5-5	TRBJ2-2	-	CASSLARTLYNTGELFF	TGTGCCAGCAGCTTGGCCCGGACCCTATATAACACCGGGGAGCTGTTTTTT
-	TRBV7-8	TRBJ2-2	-	CASSKKAGRANTGELFF	TGTGCCAGCAGCAAGAAAGCCGGGCGGGCGAACACCGGGGAGCTGTTTTTT
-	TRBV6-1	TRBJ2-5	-	CASSVFISAETQYF	TGTGCCAGCAGTGTCTTTATTTCAGCTGAGACCCAGTACTTC
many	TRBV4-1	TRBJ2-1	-	CASTRDNEQFF	TGCGCCAGCACTCGAGACAATGAGCAGTTCTTC
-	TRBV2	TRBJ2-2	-	CASSVTGPGTGELFF	TGTGCCAGCAGCGTGACCGGGCCAGGCACCGGGGAGCTGTTTTTT
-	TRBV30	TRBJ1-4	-	CAWSVSEKLFF	TGTGCCTGGAGTGTGAGTGAAAAACTGTTTTTT
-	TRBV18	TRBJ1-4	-	CASSSGTATTNEKLFF	TGTGCCAGCTCGAGTGGGACGGCCACAACTAATGAAAAACTGTTTTTT
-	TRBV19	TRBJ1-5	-	CASSIPNQPQHF	TGTGCCAGTAGTATCCCGAATCAGCCCCAGCATTTT
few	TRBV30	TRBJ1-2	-	CAWRHVGGGKSNYGYTF	TGTGCCTGGAGGCACGTTGGGGGGGGGAAGTCTAACTATGGCTACACCTTC
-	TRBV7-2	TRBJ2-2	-	CASSLRAGSGELFF	TGTGCCAGCAGCTTACGAGCAGGTTCCGGGGAGCTGTTTTTT
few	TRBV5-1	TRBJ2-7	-	CASSRDLGYEQYF	TGCGCCAGCAGCCGGGACCTTGGCTACGAGCAGTACTTC
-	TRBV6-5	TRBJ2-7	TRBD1	CASSYSDRGGYEQYF	TGTGCCAGCAGTTACTCGGACAGGGGAGGCTACGAGCAGTACTTC
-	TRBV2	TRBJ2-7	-	CASTLRGVAGDF	TGTGCCAGCACCCTCAGAGGAGTCGCCGGGGACTTC
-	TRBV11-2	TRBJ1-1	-	CASSLRYGNTEAFF	TGTGCCAGCAGCTTACGTTATGGGAACACTGAAGCTTTCTTT
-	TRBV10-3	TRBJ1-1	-	CAISTGSVTEAFF	TGTGCCATCAGCACGGGGTCGGTAACTGAAGCTTTCTTT
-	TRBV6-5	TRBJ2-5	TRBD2	CASTTGLAGVETQYF	TGTGCCAGCACGACGGGACTAGCGGGAGTAGAGACCCAGTACTTC
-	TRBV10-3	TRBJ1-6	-	CAISEQRSSYNSPLHF	TGTGCCATCAGTGAGCAACGGAGCTCCTATAATTCACCCCTCCACTTT
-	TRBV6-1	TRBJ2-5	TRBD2	CASSEGGTTSQETQYF	TGTGCCAGCAGTGAAGGGGGGACTACTTCCCAAGAGACCCAGTACTTC
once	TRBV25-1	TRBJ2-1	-	CASSEASGLEDEQFF	TGTGCCAGCAGTGAGGCGTCAGGGCTTGAGGATGAGCAGTTCTTC